This entry lists 14 T cell receptor beta chains sequenced from one sample in a study of T cell repertoires in cytomegalovirus infection. The antigens these receptors bind are not known. TCRdb reprocessed the reads with MiXCR, giving one entry per CDR3 protein. Of about 500,000 distinct CDR3 sequences in the sample, 30% to 40% were seen once. This specimen was cultured PBMCs, taken from culture after CMV antigen stimulation. The receptors derive from a human donor in good health (CMV status not recorded). Some clones in this sample may be carry-over from other donors' samples.

This clonotype has at least ten counts. The chain combines TRBV7-3 with TRBJ2-5; no firm D call. V was shortened by 5 bases and J by 1 base, with 8 bases between the two germline ends. The CDR3 covers 13 residues. Germline CDR1 and CDR2: SGHTA and FQGTGA. CDR3 nucleotide sequence: TGTGCCAGCAGCCCCAGGCCCCAAGAGACCCAGTACTTC. Its protein is CASSPRPQETQYF.

V is TRBV24-1 and J is TRBJ2-2; no clear D gene. Germline lookup yields CDR1 KGHDR and CDR2 SFDVKD. The length of the CDR3 is 15 residues. Trimming took 2 bases from V and 6 from J, leaving 12 bases between them. For the CDR3, the DNA is TGTGCCACCAGTGATTCCCCTCTAGGCTCCGGGGAGCTGTTTTTT. It codes for CATSDSPLGSGELFF.

This clonotype has at least ten counts. The chain couples TRBV7-2 to TRBJ2-1; no definite D call. The germline V gene encodes CDR1 SGHTA and CDR2 FQGNSA. The CDR3 is made up of 15 amino acids. Trimming removed 5 bases from V and 2 bases from J, with 13 bases in between. CDR3 in DNA: TGTGCCAGCAGCGCGCCGGGCGTACCCTACAATGAGCAGTTCTTC. It specifies CASSAPGVPYNEQFF.

This clonotype was counted a few times. This chain joins TRBV7-2 and TRBJ2-1; D tentatively fits TRBD1 or TRBD2 (5 bases each). This CDR3 has 13 residues. V was cut by 5 bases and J by 10 bases, with 15 bases left in between. The germline gives CDR1 SGHTA, CDR2 FQGNSA. CDR3 DNA sequence: TGTGCCAGCAGCCCACCCCGGGGCGGCGAGCAGTTCTTC. Protein sequence: CASSPPRGGEQFF.

This clonotype was seen a handful of times. CDR3 loop: CASSNSLALQETQYF. CDR3 bases: TGTGCCAGCAGCAACTCCTTAGCCCTTCAAGAGACCCAGTACTTC. The chain couples TRBV7-2 to TRBJ2-5, with D uncertain. Trimming took 5 bases from V and 2 from J, leaving 15 bases between them. In germline, CDR1 is SGHTA, CDR2 FQGNSA. The CDR3 is made up of 15 amino acids.

The V call is TRBV28, the J call TRBJ1-4; D gene unclear. Germline V gene sequence: CDR1 MDHEN, CDR2 SYDVKM. The CDR3 is 16 residues long. V was trimmed by 0 bases and J by 0 bases, leaving 8 bases between them. CDR3 loop: CASSLWGITTNEKLFF. The CDR3 nucleotides read TGTGCCAGCAGTTTATGGGGAATTACAACTAATGAAAAACTGTTTTTT. The variable domain in full, with the rest retrieved from reference TRBV28 and TRBJ1-4, is DVKVTQSSRYLVKRTGEKVFLECVQDMDHENMFWYRQDPGLGLRLIYFSYDVKMKEKGDIPEGYSVSREKKERFSLILESASTNQTSMYLCASSLWGITTNEKLFFGSGTQLSVL.

This clonotype was found a few times. The V call is TRBV20-1, the J call TRBJ1-2; D may be TRBD1 (5 bases). V gave up 6 bases and J gave up 8 bases, with 13 bases separating them. Germline lookup yields CDR1 DFQATT and CDR2 SNEGSKA (reference sequence). CDR3 size: 11 residues. The CDR3 region is CSARIPGGYTF. The CDR3, as DNA: TGCAGTGCGCGCATCCCAGGGGGCTACACCTTC.

The chain recombines TRBV20-1 with TRBJ2-3; 8 positions match TRBD2. Trimming at V came to 4 bases and at J to 2 bases, leaving 5 bases not matched to a gene. This CDR3 comprises 14 residues. From germline, CDR1 is DFQATT and CDR2 SNEGSKA (reference sequence). This CDR3 is CSAKLAANTDTQYF. CDR3 DNA: TGCAGTGCTAAACTAGCGGCAAACACAGATACGCAGTATTTT.

This clonotype was observed a few times. One junction end does not reproduce the germline sequence, and a read error may be involved. The chain couples TRBV12-3 or TRBV12-4 to TRBJ2-2; TRBD1 aligns across 7 bases. The CDR3 has 14 amino acids. The CDR3 reads CASSLVRGPGELFF. The DNA for the CDR3 is TGTGCCAGCAGCTTAGTGAGGGGGCCCGGGGAGCTGTTTTTT.

The chain uses TRBV20-1 and TRBJ2-1; possibly TRBD1 for D (5 bases). There are 15 residues in the CDR3. Germline V gene sequence: CDR1 DFQATT, CDR2 SNEGSKA (reference sequence). Trimming took off 0 bases at V and 0 bases at J, with 9 bases between the two ends. CDR3 sequence: CSARDRDGSYNEQFF. CDR3 sequence (DNA): TGCAGTGCTAGAGACAGGGATGGCTCCTACAATGAGCAGTTCTTC.

The rearrangement joins TRBV5-6 to TRBJ1-6; D is possibly TRBD1 (5 bases). Germline loops: CDR1 SGHDT, CDR2 YYEEEE. There are 14 residues in the CDR3. Trimming cost V 4 bases and J 6 bases, with 11 bases left between them. Written as DNA, the CDR3 is TGTGCCAGCAGCGTGATGAGGGGTAATTCACCCCTCCACTTT. It specifies CASSVMRGNSPLHF.

The rearrangement uses TRBV6-2 or TRBV6-3 and TRBJ1-5; TRBD1 aligns across 7 bases. The V and J ends lost 6 bases and 4 bases, in that order; junction bases with no gene match: 6. The CDR3 contains 14 residues. Germline V gene data show CDR1 as MNHEY and CDR2 as SVGEGT. Here the CDR3 DNA reads TGTGCCAGCAGGGGGACAGACTTTAATCAGCCCCAGCATTTT. Its translation is CASRGTDFNQPQHF.

V and J are TRBV4-2 and TRBJ1-1; 8 bases match TRBD1. Losses at the gene ends were 5 bases for V and 1 base for J; bases not matched to a gene: 6. The CDR3 has 15 residues. Germline assignment: CDR1 LGHNA and CDR2 YNFKEQ. The CDR3 DNA reads TGTGCCAGCAGCTCGACCGGGACAGGGAACACTGAAGCTTTCTTT. This sequence encodes CASSSTGTGNTEAFF.

In its sample, this clonotype was seen many times. The chain couples TRBV6-1 to TRBJ1-5; no clear D gene. The V end was cut by 6 bases, the J end by 2 bases, with 8 bases between. Germline-derived CDR1 and CDR2 are MNHNS and SASEGT. The CDR3 length is 13 residues. In DNA, the CDR3 is TGTGCCAGCAGACCCGCAGGCAATCAGCCCCAGCATTTT. Protein: CASRPAGNQPQHF.